The 16 T cell receptor beta chains presented below share a single source sample, sequenced in a study of vaccination effects on CD4 cells after COVID-19. Sequencing in the ViraFEST assay came after antigen-specific CD4+ T cells had been expanded with viral peptide pools, which were used to stimulate PBMC. An approximately 10-day culture period preceded the isolation of CD4+ T cells. As their vaccination, participants received two doses of either BNT162b2 or mRNA-1273. Their specific antigens are unknown. Clones were sequenced by immunoSEQ multiplex PCR, and TCRdb holds only the in-frame ones, with some missing. The sample carries tens of thousands of clones, about 80% recorded once. Sequencing was performed on CD4+ T cells from PBMCs cultured with SARS-CoV-2 spike peptides, taken after COVID-19 vaccination. The receptors were sampled from a human donor who received a COVID-19 vaccine. Some clones in this sample may be carry-over from other donors' samples.

This clone occurred once. The chain combines TRBV24-1 with TRBJ2-3; no clear D gene. Per germline, CDR1 KGHDR and CDR2 SFDVKD. This CDR3 region has 15 residues. V was cut by 4 bases and J by 3 bases, with 13 bases left in between. The CDR3 DNA is TGTGCCACCAGTGACCAATCCCGACAAACAGATACGCAGTATTTT. Its translation is CATSDQSRQTDTQYF.

The chain links TRBV5-1 to TRBJ1-1; D might be TRBD1 (6 bases). Germline lookup yields CDR1 SGHRS and CDR2 YFSETQ. This CDR3 is 15 amino acids long. Deletions cut 0 bases from V and 3 bases from J, with 12 bases between. In DNA, the CDR3 is TGCGCCAGCAGCTTGGTTGGGGGGCAGGACACTGAAGCTTTCTTT. Its translation: CASSLVGGQDTEAFF.

This rearrangement joins TRBV5-5 to TRBJ2-5, with TRBD1 as a possible D gene (6 bases). The CDR3 extends over 14 amino acids. Germline CDR1 is SGHKS and CDR2 is YYEKEE (reference sequence). Between the trimmed V and J ends, which lost 0 bases and 2 bases, there was a span of 8 bases. Here the CDR3 DNA reads TGTGCCAGCAGCTTGGCCGGACAGCAAGAGACCCAGTACTTC. Its translation: CASSLAGQQETQYF.

This rearrangement joins TRBV5-1 to TRBJ1-3, with D perhaps TRBD1 (5 bases). The CDR3 is 15 amino acids. V lost 3 bases to trimming and J lost 0 bases, with 10 bases between them. Germline assignment: CDR1 SGHRS and CDR2 YFSETQ. The CDR3 nucleotides read TGCGCCAGCAGCTCGGCGGGGGACTCTGGAAACACCATATATTTT. It encodes CASSSAGDSGNTIYF. Looking up the rest from reference TRBV5-1 and TRBJ1-3 gives the full variable domain: KAGVTQTPRYLIKTRGQQVTLSCSPISGHRSVSWYQQTPGQGLQFLFEYFSETQRNKGNFPGRFSGRQFSNSRSEMNVSTLELGDSALYLCASSSAGDSGNTIYFGEGSWLTVV.

The chain uses TRBV7-2 and TRBJ1-4, with 8 positions matching TRBD1. Losses at the gene ends were 5 bases for V and 7 bases for J; bases not matched to a gene: 12. CDR3 length: 16 amino acids. The germline gives CDR1 SGHTA, CDR2 FQGNSA. The CDR3: CASSPGGQAQSEKLFF. In DNA form, the CDR3 reads TGTGCCAGCAGCCCGGGGGGACAGGCGCAAAGTGAAAAACTGTTTTTT.

The chain has TRBV6-5 and TRBJ2-3; D uncertain. Trimming left V 2 bases short and J 6 bases short, with 9 bases between. Germline CDR1 and CDR2: MNHEY and SVGAGI. This CDR3 region has 13 residues. CDR3 coding DNA: TGTGCCAGCAGTTACGATCGCTCGGATACGCAGTATTTT. Its translation: CASSYDRSDTQYF.

This clone was found a few times. The V and J genes are TRBV6-1 and TRBJ1-4; 7 nucleotides align to TRBD1. With V trimmed by 4 bases and J by 0 bases, 5 bases remained unmatched. CDR1 is MNHNS and CDR2 is SASEGT in the germline V gene. This CDR3 has 16 amino acids. DNA of the CDR3: TGTGCCAGCAGTGTAGACAGGGCCACAACTAATGAAAAACTGTTTTTT. This gives the protein CASSVDRATTNEKLFF.

V and J are TRBV9 and TRBJ1-2; D is possibly TRBD1 (5 bases). The CDR3 consists of 15 residues. Germline-derived CDR1 and CDR2 are SGDLS and YYNGEE. The V gene lost 3 bases and the J gene lost 1 base, with 13 bases spanning the gap. CDR3 sequence reads: CASSAGRDVNYGYTF. In DNA form, the CDR3 reads TGTGCCAGCAGCGCAGGCCGGGACGTTAACTATGGCTACACCTTC. The whole variable domain, remainder taken from reference TRBV9 and TRBJ1-2, is DSGVTQTPKHLITATGQRVTLRCSPRSGDLSVYWYQQSLDQGLQFLIQYYNGEERAKGNILERFSAQQFPDLHSELNLSSLELGDSALYFCASSAGRDVNYGYTFGSGTRLTVV.

The table lists this clone with a count of one. The chain links TRBV9 to TRBJ2-3; the D gene could be TRBD1 or TRBD2 (5 bases each). This CDR3 region has 15 residues. Germline CDR1 and CDR2: SGDLS and YYNGEE. V was pared by 3 bases and J by 4 bases, with 15 bases between. CDR3 amino acids: CASSALRDPADTQYF. The CDR3 DNA is TGTGCCAGCAGCGCGCTCCGGGACCCGGCAGATACGCAGTATTTT.

The CDR3 reads CASSPGVANEKLFF. CDR3 nucleotides: TGCGCCAGCAGCCCCGGAGTAGCTAATGAAAAACTGTTTTTT. This chain joins TRBV10-1 and TRBJ1-4; no clear D gene. Germline loops: CDR1 WNHNN, CDR2 SYGVQD (reference sequence). CDR3 length: 14 residues. With 6 bases removed from V and 3 bases from J, the gap between germline ends came to 11 bases.

The chain uses TRBV6-1 and TRBJ2-7, with a tentative D call TRBD1 (6 bases). V lost 3 bases, J lost 4 bases, and 19 bases lay in between. The CDR3 is 16 residues long. Germline CDR1 is MNHNS and CDR2 is SASEGT. In DNA form, the CDR3 reads TGTGCCAGCAGTGAGCAGCCGGGACAACTCCCTTACGAGCAGTACGTC. Protein: CASSEQPGQLPYEQYV.

The gene calls are TRBV27 and TRBJ2-5; D not resolved. The CDR3 is 13 amino acids. Germline assignment: CDR1 MNHEY and CDR2 SMNVEV (reference sequence). V lost 3 bases, J lost 4 bases, and 9 bases lay in between. The CDR3 coding sequence is TGTGCCAGCAGTTTGGGCAGAGTAGAGACCCAGTACTTC. Encoded protein: CASSLGRVETQYF.

This chain links TRBV11-1 with TRBJ1-6; 8 nucleotides agree with TRBD1. Germline-derived CDR1 and CDR2 are SGHAT and FQDESV (reference sequence). This CDR3 is 15 amino acids long. V dropped 5 bases and J dropped 9; count of bases not matched to a gene: 9. DNA of the CDR3: TGTGCCAGCAGCGTGGAGGGACAGGCTGGTTCACCCCTCCACTTT. Its protein product is CASSVEGQAGSPLHF.

The CDR3 nucleotides are TGCGCCAGCAGCGTGGGGACAGGGTACGAGCAGTACGTC. It translates to CASSVGTGYEQYV. The rearrangement links TRBV5-1 to TRBJ2-7; 9 nucleotides line up with TRBD1. There are 13 residues in the CDR3. The J segment lost 4 bases and the V segment lost 4 bases, leaving 3 bases of the junction unmatched. In germline, CDR1 is SGHRS, CDR2 YFSETQ.

The genes are TRBV5-5 and TRBJ1-1; D is perhaps TRBD1 (6 bases). V was pared by 0 bases and J by 6 bases, with 15 bases between. Per germline, CDR1 SGHKS and CDR2 YYEKEE (reference sequence). The CDR3 is 15 residues long. The CDR3 region is CASSLARQVHSEAFF. CDR3 DNA: TGTGCCAGCAGCTTGGCGAGACAGGTACACTCTGAAGCTTTCTTT. The complete variable domain, with remaining parts taken from reference TRBV5-5 and TRBJ1-1, reads DAGVTQSPTHLIKTRGQQVTLRCSPISGHKSVSWYQQVLGQGPQFIFQYYEKEERGRGNFPDRFSARQFPNYSSELNVNALLLGDSALYLCASSLARQVHSEAFFGQGTRLTVV.

The chain couples TRBV27 to TRBJ1-2; no reliable D call. Per the germline V gene, CDR1 is MNHEY and CDR2 is SMNVEV (reference sequence). Trimming stripped 5 bases from V and 4 bases from J, with 14 bases between. There are 14 residues in the CDR3. Here the CDR3 reads CASSPYPPAYGYTF. The CDR3 coding sequence is TGTGCCAGCAGTCCCTACCCCCCTGCCTATGGCTACACCTTC.